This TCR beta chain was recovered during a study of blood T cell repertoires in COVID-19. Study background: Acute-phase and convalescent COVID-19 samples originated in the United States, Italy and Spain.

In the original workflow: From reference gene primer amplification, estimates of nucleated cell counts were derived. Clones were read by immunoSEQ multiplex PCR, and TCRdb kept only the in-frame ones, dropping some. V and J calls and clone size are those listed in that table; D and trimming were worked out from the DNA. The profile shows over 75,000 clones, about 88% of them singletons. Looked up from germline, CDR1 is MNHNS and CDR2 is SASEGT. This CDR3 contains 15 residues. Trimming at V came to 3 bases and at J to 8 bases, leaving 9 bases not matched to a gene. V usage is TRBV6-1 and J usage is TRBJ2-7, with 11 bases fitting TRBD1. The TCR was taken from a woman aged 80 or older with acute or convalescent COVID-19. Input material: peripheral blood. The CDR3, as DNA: TGTGCCAGCAGTGATCCGGGACAGGGGGGCCTCCAGCAGTACTTC. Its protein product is CASSDPGQGGLQQYF.